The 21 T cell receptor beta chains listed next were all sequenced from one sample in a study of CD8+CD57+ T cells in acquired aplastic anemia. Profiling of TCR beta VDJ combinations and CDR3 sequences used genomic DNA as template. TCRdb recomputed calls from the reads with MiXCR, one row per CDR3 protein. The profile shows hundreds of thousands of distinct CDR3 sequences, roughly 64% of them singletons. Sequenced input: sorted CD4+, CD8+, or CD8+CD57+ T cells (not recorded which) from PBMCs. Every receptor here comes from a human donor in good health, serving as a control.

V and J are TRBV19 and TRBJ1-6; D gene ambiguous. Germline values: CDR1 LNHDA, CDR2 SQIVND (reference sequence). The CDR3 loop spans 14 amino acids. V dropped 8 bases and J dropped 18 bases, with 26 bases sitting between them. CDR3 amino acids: CASRGNTIDSPDHF. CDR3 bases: TGTGCCAGTCGTGGAAACACCATAGACTCTCCAGACCACTTT. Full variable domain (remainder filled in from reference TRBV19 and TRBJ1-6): DGGITQSPKYLFRKEGQNVTLSCEQNLNHDAMYWYRQDPGQGLRLIYYSQIVNDFQKGDIAEGYSVSREKKESFPLTVTSAQKNPTAFYLCASRGNTIDSPDHFGNGTRLTVT.

The CDR3 here is CSLRPRGGTYNEQFF. DNA of the CDR3: TGCAGCTTGAGACCGAGGGGGGGGACGTACAATGAGCAGTTCTTC. The chain joins TRBV29-1 to TRBJ2-1, with D tentatively TRBD2 (7 bases). CDR3 size: 15 residues. Germline V gives CDR1 SQVTM, CDR2 ANQGSEA. The V and J ends lost 8 bases and 4 bases respectively, with 21 bases between them.

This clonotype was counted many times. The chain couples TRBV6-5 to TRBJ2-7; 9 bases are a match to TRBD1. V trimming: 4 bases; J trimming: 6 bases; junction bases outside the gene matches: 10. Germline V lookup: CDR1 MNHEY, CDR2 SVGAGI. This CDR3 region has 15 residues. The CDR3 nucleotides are TGTGCCAGCAGTTCCGTCGACAGGGGGACTACCGAGCAGTACTTC. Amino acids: CASSSVDRGTTEQYF.

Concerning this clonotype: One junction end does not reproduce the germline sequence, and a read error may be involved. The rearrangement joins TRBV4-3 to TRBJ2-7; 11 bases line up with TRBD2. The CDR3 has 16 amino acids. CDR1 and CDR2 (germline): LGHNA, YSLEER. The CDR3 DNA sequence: TGCGCCAGCAGCTTAATCGGGCTAGCGGGGGGAAACGAGCGGTACTTC. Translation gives CASSLIGLAGGNERYF.

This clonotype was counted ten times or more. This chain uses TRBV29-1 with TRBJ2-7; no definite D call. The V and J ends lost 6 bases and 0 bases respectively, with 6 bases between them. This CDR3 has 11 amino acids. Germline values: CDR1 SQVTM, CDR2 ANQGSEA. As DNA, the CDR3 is TGCAGCGTCCTTAGCTCCTACGAGCAGTACTTC. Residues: CSVLSSYEQYF.

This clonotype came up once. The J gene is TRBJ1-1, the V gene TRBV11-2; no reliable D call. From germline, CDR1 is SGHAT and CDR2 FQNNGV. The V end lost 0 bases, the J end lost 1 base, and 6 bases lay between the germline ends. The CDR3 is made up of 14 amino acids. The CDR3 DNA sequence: TGTGCCAGCAGCTTAGATAGAACGAACACTGAAGCTTTCTTT. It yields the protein CASSLDRTNTEAFF.

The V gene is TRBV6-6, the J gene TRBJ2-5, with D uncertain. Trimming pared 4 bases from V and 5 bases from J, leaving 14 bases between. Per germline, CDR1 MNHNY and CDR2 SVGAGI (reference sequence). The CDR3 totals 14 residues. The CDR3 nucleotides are TGTGCCAGCAGTTCCGACGTCGGCGCGGAGACCCAGTACTTC. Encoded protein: CASSSDVGAETQYF.

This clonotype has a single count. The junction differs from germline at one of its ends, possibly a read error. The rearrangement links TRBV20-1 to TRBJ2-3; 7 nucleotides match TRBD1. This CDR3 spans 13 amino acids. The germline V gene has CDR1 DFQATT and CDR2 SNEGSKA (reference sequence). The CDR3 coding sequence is TGCAGTGTTGGCGGAGTCGGGACAGATGCGCAGTATTTT. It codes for CSVGGVGTDAQYF.

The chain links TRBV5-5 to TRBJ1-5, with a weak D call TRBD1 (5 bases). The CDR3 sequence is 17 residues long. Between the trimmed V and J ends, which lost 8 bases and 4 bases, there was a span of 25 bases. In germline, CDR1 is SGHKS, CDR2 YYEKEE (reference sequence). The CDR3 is CASSIYVRGETNQPQHF. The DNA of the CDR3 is TGTGCCAGTAGTATTTATGTGCGAGGGGAGACGAATCAGCCCCAGCATTTT.

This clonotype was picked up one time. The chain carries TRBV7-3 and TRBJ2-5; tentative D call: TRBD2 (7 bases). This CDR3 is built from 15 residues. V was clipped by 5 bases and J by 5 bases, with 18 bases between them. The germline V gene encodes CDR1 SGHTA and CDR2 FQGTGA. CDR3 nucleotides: TGTGCCAGCAGCACCAACGGGGGGCGCGGGGAGACCCAGTACTTC. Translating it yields CASSTNGGRGETQYF.

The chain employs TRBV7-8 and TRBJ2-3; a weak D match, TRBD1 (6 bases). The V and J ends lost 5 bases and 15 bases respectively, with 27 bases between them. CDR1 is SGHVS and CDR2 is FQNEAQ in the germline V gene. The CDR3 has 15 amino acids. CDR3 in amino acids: CASSLPQQGHSGYYF. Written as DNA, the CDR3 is TGTGCCAGCAGCCTGCCCCAACAGGGACACAGTGGCTACTATTTT.

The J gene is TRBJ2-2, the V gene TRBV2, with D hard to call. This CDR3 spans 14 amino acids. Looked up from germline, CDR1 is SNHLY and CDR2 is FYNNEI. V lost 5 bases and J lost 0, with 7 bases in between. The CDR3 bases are TGTGCCAGCAGTCCTAGAACGAACACCGGGGAGCTGTTTTTT. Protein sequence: CASSPRTNTGELFF.

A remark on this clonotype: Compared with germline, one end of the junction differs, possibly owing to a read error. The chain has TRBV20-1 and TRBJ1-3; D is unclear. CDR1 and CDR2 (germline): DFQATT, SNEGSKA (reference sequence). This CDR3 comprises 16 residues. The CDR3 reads CSARDAYEQSGNTIYF. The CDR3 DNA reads TGCAGTGCTAGAGATGCGTACGAGCAGTCCGGAAACACCATATACTTT.

DNA of the CDR3: TGTGCCAGCAGCCTCGCCCGGACGAGGGGAGTGGCTGAAGCTTTCTTT. Amino acid sequence: CASSLARTRGVAEAFF. V is TRBV11-2 and J is TRBJ1-1, with a weak D call TRBD1 (5 bases). Germline loops: CDR1 SGHAT, CDR2 FQNNGV. Trimming took 5 bases from V and 6 from J, leaving 22 bases between them. The CDR3 has 16 amino acids.

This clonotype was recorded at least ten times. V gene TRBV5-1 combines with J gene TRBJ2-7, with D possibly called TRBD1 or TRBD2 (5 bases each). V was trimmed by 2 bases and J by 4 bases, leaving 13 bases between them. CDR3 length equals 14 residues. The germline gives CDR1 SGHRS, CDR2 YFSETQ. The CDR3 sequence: CASSFGGDAYEQYF. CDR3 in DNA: TGCGCCAGCAGCTTTGGGGGTGATGCGTACGAGCAGTACTTC.

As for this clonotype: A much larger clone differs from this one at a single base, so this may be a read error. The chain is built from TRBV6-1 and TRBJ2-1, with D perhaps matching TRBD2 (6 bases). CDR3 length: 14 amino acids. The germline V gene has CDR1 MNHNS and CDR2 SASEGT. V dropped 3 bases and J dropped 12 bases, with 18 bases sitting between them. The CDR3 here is CASSEARVGGLQFF. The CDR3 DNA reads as TGTGCCAGCAGTGAGGCTCGAGTCGGGGGTTTGCAGTTCTTC.

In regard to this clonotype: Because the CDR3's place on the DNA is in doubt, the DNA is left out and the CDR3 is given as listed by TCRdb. The CDR3 reads CASSVNGEQFFGQYF. The chain combines TRBV9 with TRBJ2-7. The length of the CDR3 is 15 amino acids, counting both ends. The germline CDR1 and CDR2 sequences are SGDLS and YYNGEE.

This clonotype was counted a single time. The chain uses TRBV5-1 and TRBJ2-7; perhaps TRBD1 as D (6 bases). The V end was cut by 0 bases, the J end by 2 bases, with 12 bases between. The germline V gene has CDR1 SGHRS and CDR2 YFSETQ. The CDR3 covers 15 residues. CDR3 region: CASSLASGDTYEQYF. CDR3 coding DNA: TGCGCCAGCAGCTTGGCCTCAGGGGACACCTACGAGCAGTACTTC.

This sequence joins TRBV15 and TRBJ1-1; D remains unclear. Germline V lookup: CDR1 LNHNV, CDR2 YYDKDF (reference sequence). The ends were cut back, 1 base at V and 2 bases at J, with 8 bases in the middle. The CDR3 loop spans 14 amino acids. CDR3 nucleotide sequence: TGTGCCACCAGCAGAGTAGCCTACAACACTGAAGCTTTCTTT. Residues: CATSRVAYNTEAFF. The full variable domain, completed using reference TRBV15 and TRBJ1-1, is DAMVIQNPRYQVTQFGKPVTLSCSQTLNHNVMYWYQQKSSQAPKLLFHYYDKDFNNEADTPDNFQSRRPNTSFCFLDIRSPGLGDTAMYLCATSRVAYNTEAFFGQGTRLTVV.

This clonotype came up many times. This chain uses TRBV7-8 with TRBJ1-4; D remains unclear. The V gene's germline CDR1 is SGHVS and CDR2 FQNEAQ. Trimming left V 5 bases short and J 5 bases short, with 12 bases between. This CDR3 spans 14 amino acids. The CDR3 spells CASSRIPGNEKLFF. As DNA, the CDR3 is TGTGCCAGCAGCCGAATACCGGGAAATGAAAAACTGTTTTTT.

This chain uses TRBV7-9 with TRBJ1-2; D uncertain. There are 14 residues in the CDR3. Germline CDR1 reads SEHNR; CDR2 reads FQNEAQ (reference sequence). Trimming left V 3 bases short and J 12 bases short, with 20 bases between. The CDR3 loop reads CASSFELQRGEDTF. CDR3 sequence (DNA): TGTGCCAGCAGCTTCGAACTCCAGCGGGGAGAGGACACCTTC.